The rows below give T cell receptor beta chains drawn from one sample of a study of T cell repertoires in ileal Crohn's disease. Profiling relied on immunoSEQ multiplex PCR, and the TCRdb table lists in-frame clones only, not all of them. The sample comprises some 11,000 clones, roughly 72% of which are singletons, and 7.7% rests with the top ten. The sequenced sample consisted of ileal tissue. The source of these receptors is an adult with Crohn's disease. Both conserved end residues are part of each CDR3. The D gene is left open where the match is weak.

J gene: TRBJ1-1
V gene: TRBV5-1
D gene: -
CDR3 length: 15
CDR3 protein: CASSLAMGGKNEAFF

J gene: TRBJ2-2
V gene: TRBV6-5
D gene: -
CDR3 length: 15
CDR3 protein: CATQGISGNTGELFF

J gene: TRBJ1-4
V gene: TRBV7-2
D gene: TRBD1
CDR3 length: 14
CDR3 protein: CASSFQGENEKLFF

J gene: TRBJ2-2
V gene: TRBV6-6
D gene: TRBD2
CDR3 length: 14
CDR3 protein: CAVGAGGYIGELFF

J gene: TRBJ2-7
V gene: TRBV30
D gene: -
CDR3 length: 13
CDR3 protein: CAWTGRGLGEQYF

J gene: TRBJ2-7
V gene: TRBV14
D gene: TRBD2
CDR3 length: 14
CDR3 protein: CASSQLGGSYEQYF

J gene: TRBJ2-5
V gene: TRBV5-6
D gene: -
CDR3 length: 15
CDR3 protein: CASSGGHTPRETQYF

J gene: TRBJ2-6
V gene: TRBV7-2
D gene: TRBD1
CDR3 length: 15
CDR3 protein: CASSFQGAGANVLTF

J gene: TRBJ2-7
V gene: TRBV7-2
D gene: TRBD2
CDR3 length: 16
CDR3 protein: CASSLAGSGRVYEQYF

J gene: TRBJ2-5
V gene: TRBV7-8
D gene: TRBD1
CDR3 length: 13
CDR3 protein: CASIGDSQETQYF

J gene: TRBJ2-1
V gene: TRBV19
D gene: -
CDR3 length: 17
CDR3 protein: CASIPGGGSGTVDEQFF

J gene: TRBJ2-5
V gene: TRBV7-2
D gene: TRBD2
CDR3 length: 18
CDR3 protein: CASSRGLAGGIRQETQYF

J gene: TRBJ1-1
V gene: TRBV6-1
D gene: TRBD1
CDR3 length: 15
CDR3 protein: CASSEAGQGATEAFF

J gene: TRBJ1-1
V gene: TRBV30
D gene: -
CDR3 length: 12
CDR3 protein: CAWGAGFTEAFF

J gene: TRBJ2-7
V gene: TRBV11-2
D gene: -
CDR3 length: 14
CDR3 protein: CASSLITATNEQYF

J gene: TRBJ2-2
V gene: TRBV6-5
D gene: -
CDR3 length: 15
CDR3 protein: CASSFRGGNTGELFF

J gene: TRBJ1-4
V gene: TRBV10-2
D gene: TRBD1
CDR3 length: 14
CDR3 protein: CATLLTGAGEKLFF

J gene: TRBJ2-3
V gene: TRBV2
D gene: TRBD2
CDR3 length: 16
CDR3 protein: CASSRSLAGGTDTQYF

J gene: TRBJ2-7
V gene: TRBV6-5
D gene: TRBD1
CDR3 length: 14
CDR3 protein: CASSLDRARYEQYF

J gene: TRBJ1-2
V gene: TRBV5-1
D gene: TRBD1
CDR3 length: 13
CDR3 protein: CASSPGTGYGYTF

J gene: TRBJ1-2
V gene: TRBV5-6
D gene: TRBD1
CDR3 length: 13
CDR3 protein: CASSPSRGLGYTF

J gene: TRBJ2-5
V gene: TRBV4-2
D gene: TRBD1
CDR3 length: 17
CDR3 protein: CASSQARFGDRQETQYF

J gene: TRBJ2-1
V gene: TRBV27
D gene: TRBD2
CDR3 length: 13
CDR3 protein: CASSWTSSDEQFF

J gene: TRBJ2-1
V gene: TRBV10-2
D gene: -
CDR3 length: 12
CDR3 protein: CATLTPNNEQFF

J gene: TRBJ2-7
V gene: TRBV5-4
D gene: -
CDR3 length: 13
CDR3 protein: CASSFGEVYEQYF

J gene: TRBJ2-3
V gene: TRBV27
D gene: TRBD2
CDR3 length: 16
CDR3 protein: CASSLKASGRTDTQYF

J gene: TRBJ2-2
V gene: TRBV6-1
D gene: -
CDR3 length: 15
CDR3 protein: CASGVTADGTGELFF

J gene: TRBJ2-1
V gene: TRBV13
D gene: TRBD2
CDR3 length: 18
CDR3 protein: CASSLGRGSGRSYNEQFF

J gene: TRBJ2-1
V gene: TRBV5-6
D gene: -
CDR3 length: 15
CDR3 protein: CASSLGGGPYNEQFF

J gene: TRBJ1-4
V gene: TRBV28
D gene: TRBD1
CDR3 length: 15
CDR3 protein: CAILDRGATNEKLFF

J gene: TRBJ2-3
V gene: TRBV14
D gene: TRBD2
CDR3 length: 12
CDR3 protein: CASRASGDTQYF

J gene: TRBJ2-7
V gene: TRBV20-1
D gene: -
CDR3 length: 10
CDR3 protein: CSAMRYEQYF

J gene: TRBJ2-2
V gene: TRBV11-2
D gene: TRBD2
CDR3 length: 16
CDR3 protein: CASSGHSGVNTGELFF

J gene: TRBJ2-1
V gene: TRBV9
D gene: -
CDR3 length: 14
CDR3 protein: CASSPRWEASVLFF

J gene: TRBJ2-5
V gene: TRBV5-1
D gene: -
CDR3 length: 14
CDR3 protein: CASSLGRGQGTQYF

J gene: TRBJ1-2
V gene: TRBV5-4
D gene: TRBD1
CDR3 length: 14
CDR3 protein: CASSQAGGAYGYTF

J gene: TRBJ1-1
V gene: TRBV2
D gene: TRBD1
CDR3 length: 13
CDR3 protein: CASPRGPSTEAFF

J gene: TRBJ1-2
V gene: TRBV5-1
D gene: -
CDR3 length: 15
CDR3 protein: CASSPSGSTNYGYTF

J gene: TRBJ2-2
V gene: TRBV6-6
D gene: -
CDR3 length: 13
CDR3 protein: CASEHPDTGELFF

J gene: TRBJ2-2
V gene: TRBV2
D gene: -
CDR3 length: 13
CDR3 protein: CASSVRDTGELFF